The 24 T cell receptor beta chains in this list originate from one sample, sequenced in a study of chemoradiotherapy in HPV16-positive cancers (dated by TCRdb to about 2022). Library method: the immunoSEQ multiplex PCR assay. TCRdb obtained this table from immuneACCESS and retained in-frame rearrangements with V and J assigned. These tables miss some clones; where compared with another copy, unresolved V genes account for less than half of the shortfall, and the remainder is unexplained. Within this sample are some 15,000 clones, with just over 85% of them counted one time only. The top ten clones comprise about 3.5% of the sample. The sequenced sample was blood, obtained from a patient who underwent chemoradiotherapy. All receptors derive from a human donor with HPV-associated anogenital cancer.

The chain joins TRBV4-1 to TRBJ1-4; no definite D call. The CDR3 length is 15 residues. Per germline, CDR1 MGHRA and CDR2 YSYEKL. Trimming left V 0 bases short and J 0 bases short, with 5 bases between. This chain's CDR3 is CASSQDPTTNEKLFF. The CDR3, as DNA: TGCGCCAGCAGCCAAGACCCTACAACTAATGAAAAACTGTTTTTT.

CDR3 bases: TGTGCCAGCAGTGTGGGACAGGGACTTACGAATGAGCAGTTCTTC. Its translation: CASSVGQGLTNEQFF. V gene TRBV6-1 combines with J gene TRBJ2-1; 9 bases map to TRBD1. The CDR3 spans 15 residues. The junction had 8 bases not matched to a gene; V was cut back by 4 bases and J by 7 bases. From germline, CDR1 is MNHNS and CDR2 SASEGT.

V is TRBV6-6 and J is TRBJ2-1; 11 bases align to TRBD2. Unmatched junction bases numbered 4, after V lost 10 bases and J lost 2 bases. Looked up from germline, CDR1 is MNHNY and CDR2 is SVGAGI (reference sequence). The CDR3 is 14 residues long. The CDR3 here is CATLAGGTYNEQFF. CDR3 nucleotides: TGTGCCACTCTAGCGGGGGGAACCTACAATGAGCAGTTCTTC.

This chain joins TRBV11-2 and TRBJ2-7, with TRBD1 matching 7 bases. V trimming: 5 bases; J trimming: 2 bases; junction bases outside the gene matches: 6. Germline CDR1 SGHAT, CDR2 FQNNGV. This CDR3 contains 14 residues. The CDR3 coding sequence is TGTGCCAGCAGCCGAGACAGGGTGACCTACGAGCAGTACTTC. Its translation: CASSRDRVTYEQYF.

J is TRBJ1-2 and V is TRBV7-2; D perhaps matches TRBD1 (6 bases). The CDR3 consists of 13 residues. The V end was cut by 7 bases, the J end by 5 bases, with 14 bases between. The V gene's germline CDR1 is SGHTA and CDR2 FQGNSA. CDR3 DNA sequence: TGTGCCAGCACTTGGGGGCGACTATATGGCTACACCTTC. The encoded protein is CASTWGRLYGYTF. The entire variable domain, with the rest obtained from reference TRBV7-2 and TRBJ1-2, is as follows: GAGVSQSPSNKVTEKGKDVELRCDPISGHTALYWYRQSLGQGLEFLIYFQGNSAPDKSGLPSDRFSAERTGGSVSTLTIQRTQQEDSAVYLCASTWGRLYGYTFGSGTRLTVV.

This chain uses TRBV2 with TRBJ1-1; 9 bases line up with TRBD1. Germline V CDR1 and CDR2: SNHLY, FYNNEI. The V segment lost 6 bases and the J segment 4 bases; nucleotides outside the gene matches: 9. This CDR3 is 15 amino acids long. The CDR3 nucleotides read TGTGCCAGCAGCGCCGGGACAGGGTTTTTCACTGAAGCTTTCTTT. Its translation: CASSAGTGFFTEAFF.

This clone was recorded once. Compared with germline, one end of the junction differs, possibly owing to a read error. This sequence joins TRBV7-7 and TRBJ2-2, with 7 positions matching TRBD2. The CDR3 contains 13 residues. CDR1 SSHAT and CDR2 FNYEAQ come from the germline V gene (reference sequence). The CDR3 sequence is CASSLAVAGELFF. For the CDR3, the DNA is TGTGCTAGCAGCCTAGCGGTAGCCGGGGAGCTGTTTTTT.

The chain employs TRBV9 and TRBJ2-2; D is perhaps TRBD1 (5 bases). This CDR3 spans 15 amino acids. Germline-derived CDR1 and CDR2 are SGDLS and YYNGEE. V gave up 0 bases and J gave up 6 bases, with 12 bases separating them. The CDR3 loop is CASSVDPGWAGELFF. CDR3 in DNA: TGTGCCAGCAGCGTAGATCCAGGGTGGGCCGGGGAGCTGTTTTTT.

The chain combines TRBV7-9 with TRBJ2-5; possibly TRBD2 for D (7 bases). The length of the CDR3 is 15 residues. The V gene lost 0 bases and the J gene lost 4 bases, with 12 bases spanning the gap. Germline V gene data show CDR1 as SEHNR and CDR2 as FQNEAQ (reference sequence). The CDR3 protein is CASSLALGGAETQYF. In nucleotides, the CDR3 is TGTGCCAGCAGCTTAGCGCTTGGGGGGGCAGAGACCCAGTACTTC.

CDR3 coding DNA: TGTGCCAGCAGCTTAGTTGTGGACGAGAATTCACCCCTCCACTTT. It translates to CASSLVVDENSPLHF. This chain connects TRBV7-2 to TRBJ1-6; D unresolved. CDR1 is SGHTA and CDR2 is FQGNSA in the germline V gene. Between the trimmed V and J ends, which lost 1 base and 7 bases, there was a span of 11 bases. This CDR3 has 15 amino acids.

The chain links TRBV7-9 to TRBJ1-2; D is ambiguous. Trimming removed 3 bases at V and 4 bases at J, with 12 bases between. Germline CDR1 is SEHNR and CDR2 is FQNEAQ (reference sequence). CDR3 length: 14 amino acids. This chain's CDR3 is CASSFKGMGYGYTF. The CDR3 DNA is TGTGCCAGCAGCTTCAAAGGGATGGGCTATGGCTACACCTTC.

This chain joins TRBV28 and TRBJ2-7; D gene unclear. Looked up from germline, CDR1 is MDHEN and CDR2 is SYDVKM. This CDR3 is built from 17 residues. Trimming took 1 base from V and 3 from J, leaving 19 bases between them. The CDR3 sequence: CASSLYPETKLDYEQYF. The CDR3 region has the DNA TGTGCCAGCAGTTTATATCCCGAGACAAAATTGGACTACGAGCAGTACTTC.

The chain joins TRBV10-3 to TRBJ2-5; 11 bases line up with TRBD2. This CDR3 contains 16 residues. Germline V CDR1 and CDR2: ENHRY, SYGVKD. The V segment lost 5 bases and the J segment 2 bases; nucleotides outside the gene matches: 7. CDR3 DNA sequence: TGTGCCATCAGTTTAGCGGGGGGGCCGCAGCAAGAGACCCAGTACTTC. Protein sequence: CAISLAGGPQQETQYF.

The chain is built from TRBV28 and TRBJ2-1; D is uncertain. Trimming removed 6 bases from V and 7 bases from J, with 28 bases in between. The V gene's germline CDR1 is MDHEN and CDR2 SYDVKM. The CDR3 length is 18 residues. DNA for the CDR3: TGTGCCAGCAGCCAATCCCACGGGTTGGGATCCCTCGGAAATGAGCAGTTCTTC. This translates into CASSQSHGLGSLGNEQFF.

The genes are TRBV2 and TRBJ2-7, with D possibly TRBD1 on 6 matching bases. The CDR3 consists of 13 residues. The germline CDR1 and CDR2 sequences are SNHLY and FYNNEI. V gave up 4 bases and J gave up 3 bases, with 10 bases separating them. CDR3 bases: TGTGCCAGCAGTGCTTACAGGGTCTACGAGCAGTACTTC. The encoded protein is CASSAYRVYEQYF.

V gene TRBV5-4 combines with J gene TRBJ2-3; D possibly corresponds to TRBD1 (6 bases). This CDR3 spans 15 amino acids. Germline CDR1 SGHNT, CDR2 YYREEE (reference sequence). The ends were cut back, 3 bases at V and 2 bases at J, with 13 bases in the middle. The CDR3 spells CASSWDKPVTDTQYF. Here the CDR3 DNA reads TGTGCCAGCAGCTGGGACAAGCCGGTCACAGATACGCAGTATTTT.

The chain couples TRBV6-5 to TRBJ2-7; no definite D call. V was trimmed by 0 bases and J by 4 bases, leaving 7 bases between them. There are 13 residues in the CDR3. Germline lookup yields CDR1 MNHEY and CDR2 SVGAGI. CDR3 sequence reads: CASSYSLRYEQYF. The CDR3 DNA is TGTGCCAGCAGTTACTCTTTACGGTACGAGCAGTACTTC.

The chain couples TRBV28 to TRBJ2-7; possible D gene TRBD2, 5 bases. V shed 4 bases and J shed 5 bases, with 12 bases lying between them. CDR1 MDHEN and CDR2 SYDVKM come from the germline V gene. The CDR3 totals 13 residues. The CDR3 DNA sequence: TGTGCCAGCAGTTCGCCGTGGAGGAACGAGCAGTACTTC. It encodes CASSSPWRNEQYF.

V gene TRBV27 combines with J gene TRBJ1-6; possible D gene TRBD1, 5 bases. Germline V CDR1 and CDR2: MNHEY, SMNVEV (reference sequence). The V end was cut by 0 bases, the J end by 0 bases, with 9 bases between. The CDR3 loop spans 17 amino acids. The CDR3 spells CASSLSRGSSYNSPLHF. The CDR3 coding sequence is TGTGCCAGCAGTTTATCAAGGGGAAGCTCCTATAATTCACCCCTCCACTTT.

The V call is TRBV10-2, the J call TRBJ1-1, with D uncertain. This CDR3 is 13 amino acids long. Germline loops: CDR1 WSHSY, CDR2 SAAADI. Deletions cut 4 bases from V and 0 bases from J, with 6 bases between. This CDR3 reads CASSGAMNTEAFF. DNA for the CDR3: TGCGCCAGCAGTGGTGCAATGAACACTGAAGCTTTCTTT.

V usage is TRBV4-1 and J usage is TRBJ2-7; the D is unclear. The germline V and J ends were trimmed by 0 bases and 3 bases, with 15 bases remaining between them. The CDR3 covers 16 residues. CDR1 is MGHRA and CDR2 is YSYEKL in the germline V gene. The CDR3 here is CASSQDSSITYYEQYF. Here the CDR3 DNA reads TGCGCCAGCAGCCAAGATTCGAGTATAACCTACTACGAGCAGTACTTC.

This chain connects TRBV5-6 to TRBJ2-7; 7 bases align to TRBD2. This CDR3 is 14 amino acids long. Germline V lookup: CDR1 SGHDT, CDR2 YYEEEE. The V segment lost 6 bases and the J segment 6 bases; nucleotides outside the gene matches: 12. This CDR3 reads CASTRVVGGSEQYF. The CDR3 DNA is TGTGCCAGCACCCGGGTGGTCGGGGGGAGCGAGCAGTACTTC.

The chain joins TRBV7-2 to TRBJ2-6; D gene uncertain. This CDR3 spans 15 amino acids. V lost 1 base to trimming and J lost 0 bases, with 4 bases between them. Germline values: CDR1 SGHTA, CDR2 FQGNSA. For the CDR3, the DNA is TGTGCCAGCAGCTTAGAGGGCTCTGGGGCCAACGTCCTGACTTTC. Its protein is CASSLEGSGANVLTF.

This sequence joins TRBV28 and TRBJ2-7; TRBD1 matches at 9 bases. Germline trimming cut 6 bases from V and 6 bases from J; bases unmatched to any gene: 18. The CDR3 contains 17 residues. Germline CDR1 reads MDHEN; CDR2 reads SYDVKM. DNA for the CDR3: TGTGCCAGCAGGGACAGGGGTCTAGCGCAAACCCACCCCGAGCAGTACTTC. Translating it yields CASRDRGLAQTHPEQYF.